The 23 T cell receptor beta chains below all came from one sample that was sequenced in a study of read filtering for tumor transcriptome and immune sequencing. From roughly 400 ng of RNA, a library with molecular barcoded alpha/delta and beta/gamma adaptors was made. Each CDR3 protein gets one entry after TCRdb re-called the reads with MiXCR. The data show some 38,000 distinct CDR3 sequences, with approximately 15% seen just once and 5.5% to 8% held by the top ten. Sequencing used a population of CD138-negative cells sorted from bone marrow. The receptors originated from a donor aged 40 or older with multiple myeloma.

The V call is TRBV7-9, the J call TRBJ2-5; TRBD2 matches at 7 bases. The CDR3 is 14 residues long. The V segment lost 3 bases and the J segment 4 bases; nucleotides outside the gene matches: 5. In germline, CDR1 is SEHNR, CDR2 FQNEAQ (reference sequence). The CDR3, as DNA: TGTGCCAGCAGCTTGACGGGGAGGGGAGAGACCCAGTACTTC. Its translation is CASSLTGRGETQYF.

Judged by abundance, this clonotype is medium-sized. The chain carries TRBV11-2 and TRBJ1-1; D not resolved. From germline, CDR1 is SGHAT and CDR2 FQNNGV. The CDR3 is 12 amino acids. The V gene lost 1 base and the J gene lost 8 bases, with 8 bases spanning the gap. The CDR3 region has the DNA TGTGCCAGCAGCTTAGGAGGAGAAGAAGCTTTCTTT. Translated: CASSLGGEEAFF.

This clonotype showed up many times. This chain joins TRBV5-1 and TRBJ2-6; perhaps TRBD1 as D (5 bases). The CDR3 extends over 19 amino acids. Trimming removed 0 bases at V and 0 bases at J, with 16 bases between. The germline V gene has CDR1 SGHRS and CDR2 YFSETQ. CDR3 in amino acids: CASSLALGQAPSGANVLTF. The CDR3 bases are TGCGCCAGCAGCTTGGCTTTGGGGCAGGCACCCTCTGGGGCCAACGTCCTGACTTTC.

There are many counts of this clonotype. The chain joins TRBV3-1 to TRBJ2-7; no clear D gene. The germline V and J ends were trimmed by 3 bases and 3 bases, with 3 bases remaining between them. Per the germline V gene, CDR1 is LGHDT and CDR2 is YNNKEL (reference sequence). CDR3 length: 11 amino acids. The CDR3 region is CASSQRYEQYF. CDR3 DNA sequence: TGTGCCAGCAGCCAGCGCTACGAGCAGTACTTC.

This clonotype appeared many times. This chain joins TRBV4-1 and TRBJ1-4, with 7 bases matching TRBD1. CDR3 length equals 15 residues. Germline lookup yields CDR1 MGHRA and CDR2 YSYEKL. Trimming at V came to 2 bases and at J to 4 bases, leaving 4 bases not matched to a gene. In nucleotides, the CDR3 is TGCGCCAGCAGCCAACCGACAGGGTTTAATGAAAAACTGTTTTTT. Translation gives CASSQPTGFNEKLFF.

In its sample, this clonotype was seen many times. V is TRBV20-1 and J is TRBJ2-7, with D possibly matching TRBD1 (5 bases). Germline CDR1 DFQATT, CDR2 SNEGSKA (reference sequence). Trimming removed 3 bases at V and 2 bases at J, with 14 bases between. The CDR3 is 14 amino acids. CDR3 residues: CSASPGRGTYEQYF. CDR3 coding DNA: TGCAGTGCTAGTCCCGGAAGGGGTACCTACGAGCAGTACTTC.

In this sample, this clonotype turned up many times. The rearrangement uses TRBV6-6 and TRBJ1-1, with D unclear. V was shortened by 5 bases and J by 0 bases, with 7 bases between the two germline ends. In germline, CDR1 is MNHNY, CDR2 SVGAGI (reference sequence). The CDR3 runs to 13 residues. The CDR3 coding sequence is TGTGCCAGCAGTAAAAACATGAACACTGAAGCTTTCTTT. It translates to CASSKNMNTEAFF.

This clonotype was recorded many times. This rearrangement joins TRBV12-5 to TRBJ1-5; unclear D gene. The CDR3 length is 14 residues. Germline V gives CDR1 LGHNT, CDR2 FRNRAP. V was clipped by 1 base and J by 7 bases, with 11 bases between them. The CDR3 sequence is CASGLDASWQPQHF. In DNA, the CDR3 is TGTGCTAGTGGTTTGGACGCCTCATGGCAGCCCCAGCATTTT.

This clonotype was picked up many times. The chain links TRBV3-1 to TRBJ2-5, with 7 bases aligning to TRBD2. The CDR3 contains 17 residues. Germline lookup yields CDR1 LGHDT and CDR2 YNNKEL (reference sequence). With 3 bases clipped from V and 2 bases from J, the junction kept 12 bases outside the gene matches. In nucleotides, the CDR3 is TGTGCCAGCAGCCATGGGGGGGTTGGGCGGAGGCAAGAGACCCAGTACTTC. Translation gives CASSHGGVGRRQETQYF.

This clonotype was recorded many times. The rearrangement links TRBV6-6 to TRBJ2-7, with D hard to call. This CDR3 has 14 residues. Looked up from germline, CDR1 is MNHNY and CDR2 is SVGAGI (reference sequence). Trimming shortened V by 10 bases and J by 3 bases, and 19 bases separated the two germline ends. CDR3 nucleotide sequence: TGTGCCACTCAGCCCCACAGCCTTAACTACGAGCAGTACTTC. Protein product: CATQPHSLNYEQYF.

This clonotype was seen at least ten times. The rearrangement joins TRBV6-5 to TRBJ1-5; D is possibly TRBD1 (6 bases). V lost 10 bases to trimming and J lost 3 bases, with 19 bases between them. The germline V gene has CDR1 MNHEY and CDR2 SVGAGI. The CDR3 sequence is 15 residues long. The CDR3 reads CAMKRGVWINQPQHF. For the CDR3, the DNA is TGTGCCATGAAGAGGGGGGTATGGATCAATCAGCCCCAGCATTTT.

This clonotype was observed a few times. V gene TRBV7-2 combines with J gene TRBJ2-7, with a tentative D call TRBD1 (6 bases). Germline-derived CDR1 and CDR2 are SGHTA and FQGNSA. V was trimmed by 3 bases and J by 4 bases, leaving 13 bases between them. The CDR3 has 14 residues. CDR3 sequence reads: CASSFGDIGYEQYF. The CDR3 DNA reads as TGTGCCAGCAGCTTTGGGGACATCGGATACGAGCAGTACTTC.

This clonotype was seen many times. The V gene is TRBV10-3, the J gene TRBJ2-5; 13 bases are a match to TRBD2. The CDR3 runs to 16 residues. The germline gives CDR1 ENHRY, CDR2 SYGVKD. J gave up 1 base and V 6 bases, and 5 bases lay outside the gene matches. CDR3 DNA sequence: TGTGCCATCAGCGCCGGGACTAGCGGGGTCCAAGAGACCCAGTACTTC. Protein product: CAISAGTSGVQETQYF.

This clonotype occurred many times. The chain joins TRBV11-2 to TRBJ2-1; D not certain. V lost 1 base and J lost 6, with 4 bases in between. The germline V gene has CDR1 SGHAT and CDR2 FQNNGV. CDR3 length equals 12 residues. CDR3 DNA: TGTGCCAGCAGCTTAGTTATCAATGAGCAGTTCTTC. Amino acids: CASSLVINEQFF.

This clonotype was detected ten times or more. The J gene is TRBJ2-7, the V gene TRBV20-1; 9 bases align to TRBD2. The germline CDR1 and CDR2 sequences are DFQATT and SNEGSKA (reference sequence). V was pared by 6 bases and J by 0 bases, with 3 bases of the junction left unmatched. CDR3 length: 13 amino acids. The CDR3 DNA reads TGCAGTGCGAATAGCGGGAGCTCCTACGAGCAGTACTTC. Translated, it gives CSANSGSSYEQYF.

This clonotype occurred many times. The J gene is TRBJ1-3, the V gene TRBV20-1; no clear D. Germline CDR1 DFQATT, CDR2 SNEGSKA (reference sequence). This CDR3 is 16 amino acids long. V lost 7 bases to trimming and J lost 0 bases, with 19 bases between them. The CDR3 region is CSVASAAAFSGNTIYF. The CDR3 coding sequence is TGCAGTGTGGCTTCGGCTGCGGCCTTCTCTGGAAACACCATATATTTT.

The table lists this clonotype with many counts. This sequence joins TRBV4-1 and TRBJ2-5, with D unclear. The ends were cut back, 1 base at V and 2 bases at J, with 17 bases in the middle. The CDR3 spans 17 residues. Germline lookup yields CDR1 MGHRA and CDR2 YSYEKL. CDR3 amino acids: CASSQVNKVLGQETQYF. In nucleotides, the CDR3 is TGCGCCAGCAGCCAAGTCAATAAGGTCCTGGGACAAGAGACCCAGTACTTC.

In this sample, this clonotype turned up many times. V usage is TRBV29-1 and J usage is TRBJ1-1, with D possibly TRBD1 on 5 matching bases. The V and J ends lost 7 bases and 4 bases respectively, with 13 bases between them. From germline, CDR1 is SQVTM and CDR2 ANQGSEA. The CDR3 has 12 amino acids. The CDR3 region is CSAAQGGTEAFF. In DNA form, the CDR3 reads TGCAGCGCTGCCCAGGGTGGCACTGAAGCTTTCTTT.

This clonotype was counted between two and nine times. This rearrangement joins TRBV27 to TRBJ2-5; possibly TRBD2 for D (5 bases). V was clipped by 5 bases and J by 5 bases, with 15 bases between them. This CDR3 has 14 residues. Germline V CDR1 and CDR2: MNHEY, SMNVEV (reference sequence). The CDR3 sequence: CASSHRTGGETQYF. The CDR3 nucleotides are TGTGCCAGCAGTCACCGAACGGGCGGGGAGACCCAGTACTTC.

This clonotype occurred many times. This chain connects TRBV27 to TRBJ1-1, with no clear D. Trimming took 0 bases from V and 1 from J, leaving 15 bases between them. CDR1 is MNHEY and CDR2 is SMNVEV in the germline V gene (reference sequence). The CDR3 sequence is 17 residues long. For the CDR3, the DNA is TGTGCCAGCAGTTTATCGGGTTCCCCCTTGAAGAACACTGAAGCTTTCTTT. It codes for CASSLSGSPLKNTEAFF.

This clonotype was seen repeatedly, ten times or more. This may be a read error: a much more frequent sequence differs by one nucleotide. The chain joins TRBV6-6 to TRBJ1-1, with D uncertain. Germline V gene sequence: CDR1 MNHNY, CDR2 SVGAGI (reference sequence). CDR3 size: 13 residues. The CDR3 DNA is TGTGCCGGCAGTAAAAACATGAACACTGAAGCTTTCTTT. Translated, it gives CAGSKNMNTEAFF.

The genes are TRBV20-1 and TRBJ2-1, with a tentative D call TRBD2 (7 bases). Trimming removed 5 bases at V and 8 bases at J, with 19 bases between. Germline CDR1 DFQATT, CDR2 SNEGSKA (reference sequence). There are 14 residues in the CDR3. Here the CDR3 reads CSAPKGGGSDEQFF. The CDR3 DNA follows: TGCAGTGCTCCGAAGGGGGGCGGGAGCGATGAGCAGTTCTTC.

This clonotype was seen ten or more times. The rearrangement joins TRBV12-3 or TRBV12-4 to TRBJ1-6; 9 bases match TRBD1. The length of the CDR3 is 17 residues. J was trimmed by 6 bases and V by 7 bases; bases with no gene match: 13. The CDR3 is CASTFDVGQGLNSPLHF. The DNA for the CDR3 is TGTGCCAGCACATTTGATGTTGGACAGGGGCTTAATTCACCCCTCCACTTT.